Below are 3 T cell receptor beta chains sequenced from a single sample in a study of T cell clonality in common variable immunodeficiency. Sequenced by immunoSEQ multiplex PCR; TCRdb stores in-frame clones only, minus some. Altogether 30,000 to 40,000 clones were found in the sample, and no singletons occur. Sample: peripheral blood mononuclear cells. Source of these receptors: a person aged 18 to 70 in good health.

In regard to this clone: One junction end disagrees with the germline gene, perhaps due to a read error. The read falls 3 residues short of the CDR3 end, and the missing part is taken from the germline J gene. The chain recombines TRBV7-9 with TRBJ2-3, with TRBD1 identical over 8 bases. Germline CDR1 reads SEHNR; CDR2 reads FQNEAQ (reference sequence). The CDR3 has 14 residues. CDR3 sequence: CSSSLTGGYGTQYF. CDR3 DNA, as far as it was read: TGTTCCAGCAGCTTAACAGGGGGTTATGGGACG. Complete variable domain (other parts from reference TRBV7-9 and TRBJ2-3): DTGVSQNPRHKITKRGQNVTFRCDPISEHNRLYWYRQTLGQGPEFLTYFQNEAQLEKSRLLSDRFSAERPKGSFSTLEIQRTEQGDSAMYLCSSSLTGGYGTQYFGPGTRLTVL.

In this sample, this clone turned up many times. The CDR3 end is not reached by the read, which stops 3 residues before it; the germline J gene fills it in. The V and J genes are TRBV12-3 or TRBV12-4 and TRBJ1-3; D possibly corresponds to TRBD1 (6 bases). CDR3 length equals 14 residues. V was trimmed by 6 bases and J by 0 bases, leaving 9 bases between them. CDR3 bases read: TGTGCCAGCAGCTCAGGGGACTCTGGAAACACC. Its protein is CASSSGDSGNT. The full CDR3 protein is CASSSGDSGNTIYF.

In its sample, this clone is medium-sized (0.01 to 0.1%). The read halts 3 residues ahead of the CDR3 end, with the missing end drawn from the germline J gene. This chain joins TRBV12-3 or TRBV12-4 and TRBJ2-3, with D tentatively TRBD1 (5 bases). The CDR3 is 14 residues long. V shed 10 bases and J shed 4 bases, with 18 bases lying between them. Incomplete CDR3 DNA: TGTGCCACCGCTAAATGGCAGGGATCAGATACG. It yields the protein CATAKWQGSDT. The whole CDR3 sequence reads CATAKWQGSDTQYF.